This TCR beta chain stems from a study of T cell responses to AZD1222 COVID-19 vaccine. The overall study: Doses given second, at about 4 or about 12 weeks, were pooled. Study findings and constraints: Spike-specific TCR breadth and depth rose after two AZD1222 doses. Donors were largely white British and mainly female; clonal diversity was possibly underestimated. Baseline serology detected seropositivity in only six or seven AZD1222 recipients.

Note on this clone: What it recognizes is unknown.

TCRdb's table, derived via immunoSEQ multiplex PCR, lists solely in-frame clones and lacks some. The sample has some 130,000 clones, 75% to 90% seen once. The CDR3 is made up of 12 amino acids. Trimming stripped 3 bases from V and 5 bases from J, with 6 bases between. Germline values: CDR1 SGHTA, CDR2 FQGNSA. Here the sequenced sample was peripheral blood, taken on day 0 of AZD1222 vaccination. The chain is built from TRBV7-2 and TRBJ2-3; unclear D gene. This TCR came from an adult in good health. CDR3 coding DNA: TGTGCCAGCAGCTTCGTAGTAGATACGCAGTATTTT. Its protein product is CASSFVVDTQYF. Supplemented by reference TRBV7-2 and TRBJ2-3, the full variable domain reads GAGVSQSPSNKVTEKGKDVELRCDPISGHTALYWYRQSLGQGLEFLIYFQGNSAPDKSGLPSDRFSAERTGGSVSTLTIQRTQQEDSAVYLCASSFVVDTQYFGPGTRLTVL.